This TCR beta chain is from a study of blood T cells in healthy people across ages. CDR3 length: 16 amino acids. The germline gives CDR1 SGDLS, CDR2 YYNGEE. Trimming cost V 6 bases and J 3 bases; bases outside gene matches: 15. Samples each had at least 6 micrograms of total RNA extracted. A second about 7 to 11 cycle PCR used barcoded and J-beta primers. TCRdb reprocessed the 5' RACE reads via MiXCR and lists one record per CDR3 protein. The data show around 670,000 distinct CDR3 sequences, with approximately 30% seen just once and 15% to 19% held by the top ten. This clonotype originated in a woman older than 75 in good health. V and J are TRBV9 and TRBJ2-7, with TRBD2 matching over 7 bases. The sample was blood. The CDR3 region has the DNA TGTGCCAGCACCTTATTCCTGCGGGGGACCATCTACGAGCAGTACTTC. Its protein is CASTLFLRGTIYEQYF.